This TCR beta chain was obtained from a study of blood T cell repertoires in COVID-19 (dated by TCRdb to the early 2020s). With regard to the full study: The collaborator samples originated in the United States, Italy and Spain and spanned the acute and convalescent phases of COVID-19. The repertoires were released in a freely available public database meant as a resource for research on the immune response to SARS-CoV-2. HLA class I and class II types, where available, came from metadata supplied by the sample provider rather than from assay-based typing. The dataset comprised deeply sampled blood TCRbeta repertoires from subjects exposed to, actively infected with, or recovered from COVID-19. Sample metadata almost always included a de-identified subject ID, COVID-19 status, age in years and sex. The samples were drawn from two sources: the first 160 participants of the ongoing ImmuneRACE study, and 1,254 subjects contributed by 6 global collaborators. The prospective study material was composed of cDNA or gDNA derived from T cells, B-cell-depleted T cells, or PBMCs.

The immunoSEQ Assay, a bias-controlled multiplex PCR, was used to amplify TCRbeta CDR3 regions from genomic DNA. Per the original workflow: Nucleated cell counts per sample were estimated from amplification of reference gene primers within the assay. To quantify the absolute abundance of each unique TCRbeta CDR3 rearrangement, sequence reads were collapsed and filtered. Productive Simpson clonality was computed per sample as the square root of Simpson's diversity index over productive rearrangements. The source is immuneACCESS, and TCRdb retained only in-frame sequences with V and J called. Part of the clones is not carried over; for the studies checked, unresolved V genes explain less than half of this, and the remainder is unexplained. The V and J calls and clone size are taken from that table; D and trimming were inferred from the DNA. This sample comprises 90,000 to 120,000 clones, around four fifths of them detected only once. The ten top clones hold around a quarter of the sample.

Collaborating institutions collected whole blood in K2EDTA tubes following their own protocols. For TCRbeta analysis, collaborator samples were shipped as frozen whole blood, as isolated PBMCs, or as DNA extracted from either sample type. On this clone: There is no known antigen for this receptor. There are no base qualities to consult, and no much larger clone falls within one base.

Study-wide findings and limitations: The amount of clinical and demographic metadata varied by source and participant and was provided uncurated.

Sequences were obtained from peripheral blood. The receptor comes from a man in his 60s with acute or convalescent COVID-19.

The sequenced DNA: TGTGCCAGCAGTCTTAGCGGCAGCTCCTACAATGAGCAGTTCTTC. It encodes CASSLSGSSYNEQFF. The V and J genes are TRBV11-3 and TRBJ2-1; TRBD2 might be the D gene, on 6 matching bases. V is cut by 6 bases and J by 0 bases, and the space between the germline ends is 12 bases. The CDR3 measures 15 amino acids from cysteine to phenylalanine. Here the CDR3 DNA is all that survives: 45 bases in frame from base 1. The germline V gene encodes CDR1 SGHNT and CDR2 YENEEA.